These 32 T cell receptor beta chains came from one sample sequenced in a study of shared clonotypes between healthy human individuals. Only in-frame clones appear in the TCRdb table, and some are missing; sequencing was by immunoSEQ multiplex PCR. The sample has about 1 million clones, about 80% seen once; the top ten hold 0.4% to 0.55%. Sequenced material: memory CD4+ T cells from PBMCs. The subset here: CD45RA-negative fraction. The source is a man in his late teens or twenties in good health. Some clones in this sample may be carry-over from other donors' samples.

This clone was seen repeatedly, ten times or more. Here the CDR3 reads CASSPLAVYEQYF. The CDR3 region has the DNA TGTGCCAGCAGCCCACTAGCGGTCTACGAGCAGTACTTC. This chain uses TRBV7-3 with TRBJ2-7; TRBD2 aligns across 8 bases. Germline V gene lookup returns CDR1 SGHTA and CDR2 FQGTGA. The CDR3 has 13 amino acids. V lost 5 bases and J lost 3; bases outside the gene matches: 3. The full variable domain, rest sourced from reference TRBV7-3 and TRBJ2-7, is GAGVSQTPSNKVTEKGKYVELRCDPISGHTALYWYRQSLGQGPEFLIYFQGTGAADDSGLPNDRFFAVRPEGSVSTLKIQRTERGDSAVYLCASSPLAVYEQYFGPGTRLTVT.

Notes on this clone: The likely explanation is a read error, given a far larger clone one base away. This CDR3 is also generated by other DNA sequences in the sample. The chain recombines TRBV5-1 with TRBJ1-1, with 8 bases aligning to TRBD1. Germline V gene lookup returns CDR1 SGHRS and CDR2 YFSETQ. The CDR3 length is 14 residues. V lost 2 bases and J lost 2; bases outside the gene matches: 2. Here the CDR3 reads CASSLQGGNTEAFF. CDR3 coding DNA: TGCGCCAGCAGCTTACAGGGGGGTAACACTGAAGCTTTCTTT.

The chain uses TRBV28 and TRBJ2-3; 13 positions match TRBD2. There are 14 residues in the CDR3. The J segment lost 12 bases and the V segment lost 5 bases, leaving 8 bases of the junction unmatched. CDR1 and CDR2 from the germline V gene are MDHEN and SYDVKM. The CDR3 region is CASSPGTSGVVQYF. The CDR3 DNA is TGTGCCAGCAGTCCCGGGACTAGCGGGGTTGTACAGTATTTT.

This chain links TRBV19 with TRBJ2-7; 7 bases match TRBD2. V lost 3 bases to trimming and J lost 2 bases; unmatched junction nucleotides: 10. This CDR3 has 16 residues. Germline lookup yields CDR1 LNHDA and CDR2 SQIVND (reference sequence). Here the CDR3 reads CASSIRLGGAPYEQYF. Written as DNA, the CDR3 is TGTGCCAGTAGTATCCGCCTGGGAGGGGCCCCCTACGAGCAGTACTTC.

The rearrangement uses TRBV7-2 and TRBJ2-5, with 7 bases that match TRBD2. CDR1 and CDR2 from the germline V gene are SGHTA and FQGNSA. The CDR3 contains 15 residues. The V segment lost 4 bases and the J segment 5 bases; nucleotides outside the gene matches: 10. The CDR3 reads CASSSSGLTRETQYF. The CDR3 nucleotides are TGTGCCAGCAGCTCTAGCGGTCTCACCAGGGAGACCCAGTACTTC.

The sample holds a few counts of this clone. The genes are TRBV7-6 and TRBJ2-2; 8 bases are a match to TRBD2. The CDR3 sequence is 16 residues long. Trimming at V came to 5 bases and at J to 6 bases, leaving 11 bases not matched to a gene. Per germline, CDR1 SGHVS and CDR2 FNYEAQ. CDR3 protein: CASSHAGLGIPGELFF. DNA for the CDR3: TGTGCCAGCAGCCACGCGGGACTAGGAATTCCCGGGGAGCTGTTTTTT.

The rearrangement uses TRBV5-1 and TRBJ1-1; D unresolved. The CDR3 is 13 residues long. V shed 4 bases and J shed 4 bases, with 11 bases lying between them. Germline CDR1 is SGHRS and CDR2 is YFSETQ. The CDR3 bases are TGCGCCAGCAGCAGGACCGTAGGCACTGAAGCTTTCTTT. Translation gives CASSRTVGTEAFF.

Ten or more counts support this clone. CDR3 region: CASSVQGRQPQHF. The CDR3 bases are TGTGCCAGCAGTGTACAGGGGAGGCAGCCCCAGCATTTT. This chain links TRBV27 with TRBJ1-5; 7 nucleotides line up with TRBD1. With V trimmed by 5 bases and J by 7 bases, 5 bases remained unmatched. The V gene's germline CDR1 is MNHEY and CDR2 SMNVEV (reference sequence). The CDR3 loop spans 13 amino acids.

Notes on this clone: This could be a read error, since a much larger clone is one nucleotide away. The same CDR3 also results from other DNA sequences found in this sample. The chain combines TRBV5-1 with TRBJ2-1, with TRBD2 as a possible D gene (5 bases). There are 15 residues in the CDR3. The germline V gene encodes CDR1 SGHRS and CDR2 YFSETQ. V lost 3 bases and J lost 0, with 10 bases in between. The CDR3 bases are TGCGCCAGCAGCTCAAGCGGTAGCTCCTACAATGAGCAGTTCTTC. Translating it yields CASSSSGSSYNEQFF.

The chain carries TRBV10-3 and TRBJ1-5; D gene uncertain. Looked up from germline, CDR1 is ENHRY and CDR2 is SYGVKD. V was clipped by 2 bases and J by 0 bases, with 14 bases between them. The CDR3 sequence is 17 residues long. The CDR3: CAISEASLSNSNQPQHF. The CDR3 bases are TGTGCCATCAGTGAGGCCTCCCTCTCAAATAGCAATCAGCCCCAGCATTTT.

The V call is TRBV5-1, the J call TRBJ2-7; weak D call: TRBD2 (6 bases). Germline values: CDR1 SGHRS, CDR2 YFSETQ. Trimming left V 3 bases short and J 3 bases short, with 13 bases between. CDR3 length: 14 amino acids. Written as DNA, the CDR3 is TGCGCCAGCAGCTCGGGACTTCCGGGCTACGAGCAGTACTTC. Protein sequence: CASSSGLPGYEQYF. The whole variable domain, filled in from reference TRBV5-1 and TRBJ2-7, reads KAGVTQTPRYLIKTRGQQVTLSCSPISGHRSVSWYQQTPGQGLQFLFEYFSETQRNKGNFPGRFSGRQFSNSRSEMNVSTLELGDSALYLCASSSGLPGYEQYFGPGTRLTVT.

The rearrangement uses TRBV5-1 and TRBJ2-2, with 8 nucleotides matching TRBD1. This CDR3 spans 16 amino acids. Germline assignment: CDR1 SGHRS and CDR2 YFSETQ. V was pared by 0 bases and J by 4 bases, with 5 bases of the junction left unmatched. In DNA, the CDR3 is TGCGCCAGCAGCTTGGATGGACAGGGTACCACCGGGGAGCTGTTTTTT. The encoded protein is CASSLDGQGTTGELFF.

V usage is TRBV9 and J usage is TRBJ2-2, with a tentative D call TRBD2 (5 bases). CDR3 length: 13 amino acids. Trimming pared 8 bases from V and 6 bases from J, leaving 14 bases between. Germline lookup yields CDR1 SGDLS and CDR2 YYNGEE. DNA for the CDR3: TGTGCCAGTCGACCCGGGGTGGCCGGGGAGCTGTTTTTT. It yields the protein CASRPGVAGELFF.

This chain uses TRBV9 with TRBJ2-5, with a possible D match to TRBD1 (6 bases). Looked up from germline, CDR1 is SGDLS and CDR2 is YYNGEE. The CDR3 has 12 residues. V was trimmed by 4 bases and J by 5 bases, leaving 9 bases between them. The CDR3 DNA reads as TGTGCCAGCAGCAGACAGGAGGAGACCCAGTACTTC. Amino acids: CASSRQEETQYF.

As for this clone: Other DNA sequences in the sample encode the same CDR3. V gene TRBV5-1 combines with J gene TRBJ2-7; a weak D match, TRBD2 (6 bases). CDR3 length: 12 amino acids. Trimming took 4 bases from V and 6 from J, leaving 11 bases between them. Germline V lookup: CDR1 SGHRS, CDR2 YFSETQ. CDR3 in DNA: TGCGCCAGCAGCCTGGGGGGTCGCGAGCAGTACTTC. Protein: CASSLGGREQYF.

This clone was seen many times. The chain recombines TRBV20-1 with TRBJ1-1; D is uncertain. The CDR3 covers 11 residues. Germline CDR1 and CDR2: DFQATT and SNEGSKA (reference sequence). V lost 6 bases and J lost 2, with 7 bases in between. The CDR3 sequence is CSAIFNTEAFF. In DNA, the CDR3 is TGCAGTGCCATATTTAACACTGAAGCTTTCTTT.

Here the CDR3 DNA reads TGTGCCCACTCCAGACAGGGGCCTAGCACAGATACGCAGTATTTT. This gives the protein CAHSRQGPSTDTQYF. The chain recombines TRBV28 with TRBJ2-3; 8 positions agree with TRBD1. This CDR3 region has 15 residues. Germline V gene data show CDR1 as MDHEN and CDR2 as SYDVKM. Trimming took 11 bases from V and 0 from J; bases not matched to a gene: 10.

The V call is TRBV28, the J call TRBJ1-5; D is undetermined. The germline gives CDR1 MDHEN, CDR2 SYDVKM. Deletions cut 6 bases from V and 3 bases from J, with 18 bases between. The CDR3 has 16 residues. Here the CDR3 DNA reads TGTGCCAGCAGCTCTCGTCGACAATTCCCCAATCAGCCCCAGCATTTT. It specifies CASSSRRQFPNQPQHF.

The chain uses TRBV18 and TRBJ2-1; D is perhaps TRBD1 or TRBD2 (6 bases each). There are 17 residues in the CDR3. In germline, CDR1 is KGHSH, CDR2 LQKENI. Trimming took off 2 bases at V and 2 bases at J, with 16 bases between the two ends. CDR3 loop: CASSPSIGGPAYNEQFF. CDR3 nucleotide sequence: TGTGCCAGCTCACCAAGCATTGGGGGGCCAGCCTACAATGAGCAGTTCTTC.

J is TRBJ2-6 and V is TRBV19; D could derive from TRBD1 or TRBD2 (5 bases each). CDR3 size: 14 residues. V gave up 4 bases and J gave up 4 bases, with 8 bases separating them. Germline CDR1 is LNHDA and CDR2 is SQIVND (reference sequence). The CDR3 DNA reads as TGTGCCAGTAGTAGTGGGACCGGGGCCAACGTCCTGACTTTC. Its protein product is CASSSGTGANVLTF.

CDR3 loop: CACFSIRAKYTEAFF. DNA of the CDR3: TGTGCCTGTTTCTCTATCAGAGCCAAATACACTGAAGCTTTCTTT. The chain uses TRBV30 and TRBJ1-1; D gene uncertain. This CDR3 region has 15 residues. The V end lost 6 bases, the J end lost 3 bases, and 20 bases lay between the germline ends. The germline gives CDR1 GTSNPN, CDR2 SVGIG (reference sequence). The variable domain in full, with the rest retrieved from reference TRBV30 and TRBJ1-1, is SQTIHQWPATLVQPVGSPLSLECTVEGTSNPNLYWYRQAAGRGLQLLFYSVGIGQISSEVPQNLSASRPQDRQFILSSKKLLLSDSGFYLCACFSIRAKYTEAFFGQGTRLTVV.

V and J are TRBV5-4 and TRBJ2-3; the match to TRBD1 covers 8 bases. CDR3 size: 15 residues. Trimming at V came to 0 bases and at J to 3 bases, leaving 3 bases not matched to a gene. The germline gives CDR1 SGHNT, CDR2 YYREEE (reference sequence). DNA of the CDR3: TGTGCCAGCAGCTTGGGCAGGGGGCGAACAGATACGCAGTATTTT. As protein: CASSLGRGRTDTQYF. The full variable domain, completed using reference TRBV5-4 and TRBJ2-3, is ETGVTQSPTHLIKTRGQQVTLRCSSQSGHNTVSWYQQALGQGPQFIFQYYREEENGRGNFPPRFSGLQFPNYSSELNVNALELDDSALYLCASSLGRGRTDTQYFGPGTRLTVL.

The V gene is TRBV19, the J gene TRBJ2-5, with 7 bases aligning to TRBD2. V was clipped by 9 bases and J by 5 bases; unmatched bases: 9. CDR1 and CDR2 (germline): LNHDA, SQIVND (reference sequence). The CDR3 length is 13 residues. In DNA form, the CDR3 reads TGTGCCAGCCGCAGGGAGGGTCGGGAGACCCAGTACTTC. This codes for CASRREGRETQYF.

This chain links TRBV7-9 with TRBJ2-1, with 9 bases fitting TRBD2. V shed 3 bases and J 7 bases; nucleotides not matched to a gene: 10. Germline CDR1 is SEHNR and CDR2 is FQNEAQ (reference sequence). The CDR3 length is 16 residues. In DNA, the CDR3 is TGTGCCAGCAGCTTTCCAGGGCGGGAGGGGTGGAATGAGCAGTTCTTC. Encoded protein: CASSFPGREGWNEQFF.

Concerning this clone itself: With a much larger clone just one base away, this may be a read error. CDR3 in amino acids: CASRFGGNTEAFF. The CDR3 DNA reads as TGTGCCAGCCGCTTTGGGGGGAACACTGAAGCTTTCTTT. The chain couples TRBV28 to TRBJ1-1, with TRBD1 as a possible D gene (5 bases). Trimming removed 8 bases at V and 1 base at J, with 11 bases between. This CDR3 spans 13 amino acids. Germline loops: CDR1 MDHEN, CDR2 SYDVKM.

The CDR3 sequence is CASSASSRDTQYF. CDR3 nucleotide sequence: TGTGCCAGCAGCGCGTCTAGCCGGGATACGCAGTATTTT. The V and J genes are TRBV7-6 and TRBJ2-3; TRBD2 is a possible D gene (5 bases). Germline CDR1 SGHVS, CDR2 FNYEAQ. Trimming shortened V by 5 bases and J by 6 bases, and 12 bases separated the two germline ends. The length of the CDR3 is 13 residues.

The CDR3 loop reads CASSSMDSAYGYTF. Written as DNA, the CDR3 is TGTGCCAGCAGCTCCATGGACAGCGCGTATGGCTACACCTTC. The chain carries TRBV11-2 and TRBJ1-2; the D gene is possibly TRBD1 (6 bases). Looked up from germline, CDR1 is SGHAT and CDR2 is FQNNGV. The V end was cut by 4 bases, the J end by 5 bases, with 14 bases between. The CDR3 runs 14 residues. The whole variable domain, filled in from reference TRBV11-2 and TRBJ1-2, reads EAGVAQSPRYKIIEKRQSVAFWCNPISGHATLYWYQQILGQGPKLLIQFQNNGVVDDSQLPKDRFSAERLKGVDSTLKIQPAKLEDSAVYLCASSSMDSAYGYTFGSGTRLTVV.

The chain couples TRBV27 to TRBJ1-6; a weak D match, TRBD1 (5 bases). The germline V gene has CDR1 MNHEY and CDR2 SMNVEV (reference sequence). Trimming pared 1 base from V and 4 bases from J, leaving 8 bases between. This CDR3 contains 15 residues. The chain's CDR3 is CASSLLGEYNSPLHF. CDR3 in DNA: TGTGCCAGCAGTTTATTGGGGGAGTATAATTCACCCCTCCACTTT.

V gene TRBV27 combines with J gene TRBJ1-4; TRBD1 might be the D (6 bases). With 11 bases removed from V and 0 bases from J, the gap between germline ends came to 25 bases. This CDR3 has 18 amino acids. Germline CDR1 reads MNHEY; CDR2 reads SMNVEV (reference sequence). As DNA, the CDR3 is TGTGCCGCCGGGGGGGCCAGAGCTTCAGATTCAACTAATGAAAAACTGTTTTTT. Amino acids: CAAGGARASDSTNEKLFF.

A few counts support this clone. The rearrangement links TRBV19 to TRBJ1-4; TRBD1 agrees at 9 bases. The J segment lost 5 bases and the V segment lost 5 bases, leaving 12 bases of the junction unmatched. The germline CDR1 and CDR2 sequences are LNHDA and SQIVND (reference sequence). The CDR3 totals 17 residues. The CDR3, as DNA: TGTGCCAGTAGTTCCTTACGGTCCGGGACAGGGAATGAAAAACTGTTTTTT. It yields the protein CASSSLRSGTGNEKLFF.

This chain links TRBV27 with TRBJ1-6, with D possibly being TRBD1 (6 bases). V lost 6 bases and J lost 5, with 14 bases in between. This CDR3 contains 15 residues. Germline CDR1 MNHEY, CDR2 SMNVEV (reference sequence). As DNA, the CDR3 is TGTGCCAGCAGCTTAACAGGGAACAATAATTCACCCCTCCACTTT. Translation: CASSLTGNNNSPLHF.

The chain has TRBV9 and TRBJ2-7, with TRBD1 as a possible D gene (5 bases). V lost 0 bases to trimming and J lost 2 bases, with 12 bases between them. CDR1 is SGDLS and CDR2 is YYNGEE in the germline V gene. The CDR3 contains 15 residues. CDR3 sequence reads: CASSVGGGPPYEQYF. As DNA, the CDR3 is TGTGCCAGCAGCGTAGGGGGCGGCCCCCCCTACGAGCAGTACTTC.